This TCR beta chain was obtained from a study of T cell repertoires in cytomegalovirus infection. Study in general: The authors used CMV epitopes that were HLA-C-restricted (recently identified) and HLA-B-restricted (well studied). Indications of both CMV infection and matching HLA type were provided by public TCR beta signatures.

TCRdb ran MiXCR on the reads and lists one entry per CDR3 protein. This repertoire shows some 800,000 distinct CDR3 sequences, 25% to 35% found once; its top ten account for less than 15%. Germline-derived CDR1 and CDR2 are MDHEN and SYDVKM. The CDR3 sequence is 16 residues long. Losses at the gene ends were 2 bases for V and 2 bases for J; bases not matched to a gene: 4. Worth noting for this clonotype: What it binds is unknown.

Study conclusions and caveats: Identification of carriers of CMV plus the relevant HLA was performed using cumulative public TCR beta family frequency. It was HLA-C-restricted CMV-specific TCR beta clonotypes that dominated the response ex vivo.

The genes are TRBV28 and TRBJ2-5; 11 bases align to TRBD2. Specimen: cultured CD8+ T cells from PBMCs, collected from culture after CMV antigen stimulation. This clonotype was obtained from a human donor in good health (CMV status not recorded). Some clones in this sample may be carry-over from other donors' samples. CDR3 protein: CASSLTGLAEQETQYF. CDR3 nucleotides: TGTGCCAGCAGTTTAACGGGACTAGCGGAACAAGAGACCCAGTACTTC.